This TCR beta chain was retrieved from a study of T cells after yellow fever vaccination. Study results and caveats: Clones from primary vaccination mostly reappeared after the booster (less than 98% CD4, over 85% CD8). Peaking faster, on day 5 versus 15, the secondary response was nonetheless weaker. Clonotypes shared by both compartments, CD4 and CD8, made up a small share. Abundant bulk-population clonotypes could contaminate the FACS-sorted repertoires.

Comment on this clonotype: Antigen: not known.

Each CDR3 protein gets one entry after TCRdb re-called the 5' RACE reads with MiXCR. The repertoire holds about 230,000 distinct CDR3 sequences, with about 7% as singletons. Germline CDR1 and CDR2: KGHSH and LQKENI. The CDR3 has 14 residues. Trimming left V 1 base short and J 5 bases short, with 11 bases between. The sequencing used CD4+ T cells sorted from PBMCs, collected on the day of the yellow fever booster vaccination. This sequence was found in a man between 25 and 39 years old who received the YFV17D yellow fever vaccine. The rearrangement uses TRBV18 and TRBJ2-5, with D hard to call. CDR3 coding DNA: TGTGCCAGCTCACCACTGGACCGCTGGGAGACCCAGTACTTC. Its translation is CASSPLDRWETQYF.